The T cell receptor beta chain described here comes from a study of T cell changes during pregnancy in multiple sclerosis. The germline V gene encodes CDR1 MGHRA and CDR2 YSYEKL. V was shortened by 0 bases and J by 8 bases, with 11 bases between the two germline ends. This CDR3 has 15 amino acids. Sequencing used immunoSEQ multiplex PCR; TCRdb keeps in-frame clones, though not all of them. Of tens of thousands of clones detected, roughly 90% appear once; the ten largest clones hold 5% to 6%. Sequences were derived from peripheral blood, sampled in the third trimester of pregnancy. This sequence joins TRBV4-1 and TRBJ1-6, with D tentatively TRBD1 (5 bases). The TCR originated in a female donor in good health, enrolled as a control in a pregnancy study. CDR3 residues: CASSQESGGDSPLHF. The CDR3 DNA reads TGCGCCAGCAGCCAAGAATCGGGAGGGGATTCACCCCTCCACTTT.